The clone carrying this TCR beta chain was seen just once. What it recognizes is unknown. From germline, CDR1 is MDHEN and CDR2 SYDVKM. The CDR3 is 13 amino acids. Trimming took 8 bases from V and 6 from J; bases not matched to a gene: 10. This specimen belongs to a study of T cell repertoires in cytomegalovirus infection. In the study overall: CMV infection together with matching HLA type was indicated by public TCR beta signatures. General study points: Summed public TCR beta family frequency identified CMV carriers bearing the relevant HLA. HLA-C-restricted CMV-specific TCR beta clonotypes were dominant in the ex vivo response.

TCRdb fed the reads into MiXCR, producing one record per CDR3 protein. The sample has 740,000 or so distinct CDR3 sequences; about a third are singletons. The sample was PBMCs. The receptor's source is a human donor in good health (CMV status not recorded). Some clones in this sample may be carry-over from other donors' samples. This sequence joins TRBV28 and TRBJ2-7; 7 bases are a match to TRBD2. The CDR3 here is CASATPGGREQYF. CDR3 coding DNA: TGTGCCAGCGCTACCCCGGGGGGACGCGAGCAGTACTTC.